The next 22 T cell receptor beta chains were all read from a single sample in a study of blood T cell repertoires in COVID-19 (dated by TCRdb to about 2020). Library generation was performed with the immunoSEQ multiplex PCR assay. The table comes from immuneACCESS by way of TCRdb, which keeps in-frame sequences with V and J called. Part of the clones is missing from these tables; in studies checked, under half for an unresolved V gene and the rest for unknown reasons. This sample holds more than 45,000 clones; around 89% were observed only once. The biggest ten clones account for about 1.5% of the sample. The sequenced sample consisted of peripheral blood. Receptor source: a man in his 60s with acute or convalescent COVID-19.

This clone was seen a single time. The chain links TRBV3-1 (or the pseudogene TRBV3-2) to TRBJ1-4; the D is unclear. V lost 3 bases and J 0 bases, leaving 5 bases between the germline ends. The CDR3 length is 14 residues. CDR1 and CDR2 (germline): LGHDT, YNNKEL (reference sequence). The DNA of the CDR3 is TGTGCCAGCAGCCAGCTAGCAACTAATGAAAAACTGTTTTTT. It is translated as CASSQLATNEKLFF.

The chain employs TRBV6-5 and TRBJ1-5; possibly TRBD1 for D (5 bases). The CDR3 is made up of 14 amino acids. Germline V lookup: CDR1 MNHEY, CDR2 SVGAGI. Trimming shortened V by 5 bases and J by 2 bases, and 10 bases separated the two germline ends. CDR3 sequence (DNA): TGTGCCAGCAGTACGGGCAGGGGCAATCAGCCCCAGCATTTT. Protein: CASSTGRGNQPQHF.

The V and J genes are TRBV19 and TRBJ1-2; 9 nucleotides match TRBD1. CDR3 size: 15 residues. The junction had 9 bases not matched to a gene; V was cut back by 5 bases and J by 5 bases. Germline-derived CDR1 and CDR2 are LNHDA and SQIVND (reference sequence). CDR3 bases: TGTGCCAGTAGTCCTACAGGGGGCTTCTCATATGGCTACACCTTC. Translated, it gives CASSPTGGFSYGYTF.

The rearrangement uses TRBV5-1 and TRBJ2-7; D gene uncertain. V was clipped by 2 bases and J by 0 bases, with 12 bases between them. The germline gives CDR1 SGHRS, CDR2 YFSETQ. There are 15 residues in the CDR3. The DNA of the CDR3 is TGCGCCAGCAGCTTCGGCAGGCTTAGCTCCTACGAGCAGTACTTC. Its protein is CASSFGRLSSYEQYF.

V and J are TRBV7-2 and TRBJ2-7; a weak D match, TRBD2 (6 bases). From germline, CDR1 is SGHTA and CDR2 FQGNSA. Trimming took off 4 bases at V and 4 bases at J, with 17 bases between the two ends. This CDR3 comprises 15 residues. The CDR3 loop is CASSSGRDLAYEQYF. CDR3 DNA sequence: TGTGCCAGCAGCTCTGGGCGGGACCTTGCGTACGAGCAGTACTTC.

The chain couples TRBV6-2 or TRBV6-3 to TRBJ2-2, with TRBD2 as a possible D gene (6 bases). CDR1 MNHEY and CDR2 SVGEGT come from the germline V gene. The CDR3 totals 14 residues. Trimming took off 5 bases at V and 6 bases at J, with 13 bases between the two ends. The CDR3 coding sequence is TGTGCCAGCAGTCGCCCGACTAGTTCCGGGGAGCTGTTTTTT. It yields the protein CASSRPTSSGELFF.

The chain carries TRBV10-3 and TRBJ1-2; TRBD1 agrees at 7 bases. The CDR3 spans 13 residues. Germline CDR1 and CDR2: ENHRY and SYGVKD. Trimming cost V 6 bases and J 6 bases; bases outside gene matches: 7. The CDR3 DNA reads as TGTGCCATCAGCAACAGGGGAGTAAATGGCTACACCTTC. This sequence encodes CAISNRGVNGYTF.

The chain carries TRBV18 and TRBJ1-1; TRBD1 might be the D (6 bases). The CDR3 is made up of 18 amino acids. The germline V gene has CDR1 KGHSH and CDR2 LQKENI. Trimming removed 1 base at V and 1 base at J, with 19 bases between. In DNA form, the CDR3 reads TGTGCCAGCTCACCACGTGTTAGCGCAGGGGCTAGGAACACTGAAGCTTTCTTT. Protein: CASSPRVSAGARNTEAFF.

This clone came up once. The V gene is TRBV9, the J gene TRBJ2-2; 8 positions match TRBD2. Germline assignment: CDR1 SGDLS and CDR2 YYNGEE. This CDR3 comprises 16 residues. The V gene end was trimmed by 0 bases and the J gene end by 6 bases; junction bases not matched to a gene: 7. CDR3 amino acids: CASSVATGGMPGELFF. The CDR3 bases are TGTGCCAGCAGCGTAGCTACGGGGGGGATGCCCGGGGAGCTGTTTTTT.

This CDR3 reads CASSQRRTGGGFYEQYF. The CDR3 nucleotides are TGTGCCAGCAGCCAACGCAGGACAGGGGGAGGATTCTACGAGCAGTACTTC. J is TRBJ2-7 and V is TRBV7-8; TRBD1 matches at 10 bases. Looked up from germline, CDR1 is SGHVS and CDR2 is FQNEAQ. This CDR3 is built from 17 residues. The V gene end was trimmed by 5 bases and the J gene end by 3 bases; junction bases not matched to a gene: 13.

J is TRBJ1-4 and V is TRBV5-1; tentative D call: TRBD1 (6 bases). Germline lookup yields CDR1 SGHRS and CDR2 YFSETQ. The V and J ends lost 2 bases and 7 bases respectively, with 15 bases between them. This CDR3 comprises 15 residues. The CDR3 loop is CASSLSGTKIEKLFF. CDR3 sequence (DNA): TGCGCCAGCAGCTTATCCGGGACAAAGATTGAAAAACTGTTTTTT.

V and J are TRBV9 and TRBJ2-6, with D tentatively TRBD1 (5 bases). The V and J ends lost 4 bases and 4 bases respectively, with 15 bases between them. This CDR3 contains 16 residues. Germline V gene sequence: CDR1 SGDLS, CDR2 YYNGEE. The CDR3 sequence: CASSRSTGTGANVLTF. For the CDR3, the DNA is TGTGCCAGCAGCCGTTCTACAGGTACGGGGGCCAACGTCCTGACTTTC.

This chain uses TRBV5-4 with TRBJ2-7; a weak D match, TRBD1 (6 bases). This CDR3 region has 17 residues. With 4 bases removed from V and 6 bases from J, the gap between germline ends came to 26 bases. The germline V gene encodes CDR1 SGHNT and CDR2 YYREEE (reference sequence). DNA of the CDR3: TGTGCCAGCAGCCCTTATTCTACAGGGTCCCCTCCGGGCGAGCAGTACTTC. Translated, it gives CASSPYSTGSPPGEQYF.

The V call is TRBV6-2 or TRBV6-3, the J call TRBJ2-5; 11 nucleotides match TRBD2. The CDR3 consists of 17 residues. The V gene's germline CDR1 is MNHEY and CDR2 SVGEGT. V lost 2 bases and J lost 5; bases outside the gene matches: 10. The CDR3 DNA reads as TGTGCCAGCAGTTACGGTAGGACTAGCGGGTTCCAGGAGACCCAGTACTTC. Its translation is CASSYGRTSGFQETQYF.

This chain uses TRBV24-1 with TRBJ2-3; D is uncertain. Trimming pared 4 bases from V and 5 bases from J, leaving 6 bases between. Germline loops: CDR1 KGHDR, CDR2 SFDVKD. The CDR3 loop spans 12 amino acids. The CDR3 DNA reads as TGTGCCACCAGTGACCTATTAGATACGCAGTATTTT. Its protein is CATSDLLDTQYF.

In nucleotides, the CDR3 is TGTGCCTGGAGTCTGAAGCGGGAGAGCGTGAACAATGAGCAGTTCTTC. Translation gives CAWSLKRESVNNEQFF. This chain links TRBV30 with TRBJ2-1; TRBD2 matches at 8 bases. This CDR3 contains 16 residues. The V gene end was trimmed by 2 bases and the J gene end by 5 bases; junction bases not matched to a gene: 11. The germline V gene has CDR1 GTSNPN and CDR2 SVGIG (reference sequence).

This clone came up once. The CDR3 sequence: CATLWQGLGNYGYTF. In DNA form, the CDR3 reads TGTGCCACCCTGTGGCAGGGACTTGGAAACTATGGCTACACCTTC. The chain carries TRBV28 and TRBJ1-2, with D maybe TRBD1 (5 bases). Germline assignment: CDR1 MDHEN and CDR2 SYDVKM. Between the trimmed V and J ends, which lost 10 bases and 2 bases, there was a span of 20 bases. The CDR3 is made up of 15 amino acids.

V is TRBV5-8 and J is TRBJ1-2; D is ambiguous. The CDR3 totals 13 residues. From germline, CDR1 is SGHTS and CDR2 YDEGEE. The V gene lost 0 bases and the J gene lost 5 bases, with 8 bases spanning the gap. The CDR3 sequence: CASSLEERYGYTF. CDR3 nucleotide sequence: TGTGCCAGCAGCTTGGAAGAGAGATATGGCTACACCTTC.

The gene calls are TRBV5-1 and TRBJ1-1, with 9 bases aligning to TRBD1. J lost 3 bases, V lost 1 base, and 1 base had no gene match. The germline CDR1 and CDR2 sequences are SGHRS and YFSETQ. The CDR3 is made up of 14 amino acids. The CDR3 bases are TGCGCCAGCAGCTTGAGGGACAGGGACACTGAAGCTTTCTTT. Protein product: CASSLRDRDTEAFF. The variable domain in full, completed from reference TRBV5-1 and TRBJ1-1, reads KAGVTQTPRYLIKTRGQQVTLSCSPISGHRSVSWYQQTPGQGLQFLFEYFSETQRNKGNFPGRFSGRQFSNSRSEMNVSTLELGDSALYLCASSLRDRDTEAFFGQGTRLTVV.

This chain connects TRBV5-4 to TRBJ2-5, with 9 nucleotides matching TRBD2. Germline-derived CDR1 and CDR2 are SGHNT and YYREEE (reference sequence). J was trimmed by 5 bases and V by 4 bases; bases with no gene match: 9. The CDR3 extends over 15 amino acids. The CDR3 reads CASSPLAGRGETQYF. The DNA of the CDR3 is TGTGCCAGCAGCCCTCTAGCGGGACGGGGGGAGACCCAGTACTTC.

The rearrangement joins TRBV6-2 or TRBV6-3 to TRBJ2-7; D call uncertain. The V end was cut by 2 bases, the J end by 6 bases, with 8 bases between. Germline CDR1 is MNHEY and CDR2 is SVGEGT. The CDR3 has 12 amino acids. The CDR3 DNA follows: TGTGCCAGCAGTTACCTCGACTCCGAGCAGTACTTC. Encoded protein: CASSYLDSEQYF.

The chain links TRBV5-4 to TRBJ2-7, with 12 bases that match TRBD2. With V trimmed by 4 bases and J by 5 bases, 4 bases remained unmatched. Germline CDR1 SGHNT, CDR2 YYREEE (reference sequence). The CDR3 has 14 residues. CDR3 in amino acids: CASSLRTSGNEQYF. CDR3 in DNA: TGTGCCAGCAGCCTCCGGACTAGCGGGAACGAGCAGTACTTC.